This T cell receptor beta chain stems from a study of cytomegalovirus exposure and HLA in healthy donors. It was with 60 Vbeta and 13 Jbeta primers that the PCR ran. TCRdb's table, derived via immunoSEQ multiplex PCR, lists solely in-frame clones and lacks some. The sample records about 250,000 clones, roughly 81% being singletons. Study conclusions and caveats: A later analysis by the authors found several of the most significant clusters apparently linked to common viral pathogens.

The germline V gene has CDR1 PRHDT and CDR2 FYEKMQ (reference sequence). V trimming: 1 base; J trimming: 5 bases; junction bases outside the gene matches: 1. CDR3 length equals 14 residues. About this clone: Its antigen is currently unknown.

Sample: PBMCs. V usage is TRBV13 and J usage is TRBJ2-1, with 8 nucleotides matching TRBD1. The sequence came from a girl aged 2 to 9 in good health and CMV-seronegative. The CDR3 loop reads CASSLAQGDNEQFF. CDR3 DNA sequence: TGTGCCAGCAGCTTAGCACAGGGGGACAATGAGCAGTTCTTC.